This T cell receptor (beta chain) was documented in a study of T cells after yellow fever vaccination. Study results and limitations: Contamination by abundant bulk-population clonotypes could be present in FACS-sorted repertoires. There was a small share of clonotypes that showed up in both the CD4 and CD8 compartments.

Germline V CDR1 and CDR2: PRHDT, FYEKMQ (reference sequence). With 2 bases removed from V and 0 bases from J, the gap between germline ends came to 11 bases. This CDR3 contains 16 residues. Worth noting for this clonotype: Its antigen is undetermined.

TCRdb reanalysed the 5' RACE reads using MiXCR and keeps one entry per CDR3 protein. The top ten clones hold 2.5% to 4% of a sample with approximately 300,000 distinct CDR3 sequences, around 10% of them seen once. The source was CD4+ T cells sorted from PBMCs, collected 45 days after the yellow fever booster vaccination. This TCR was sampled from a man younger than 35 who received the YFV17D yellow fever vaccine. V gene TRBV13 combines with J gene TRBJ2-1; D gene uncertain. Written as DNA, the CDR3 is TGTGCCAGCAGCTTAAGTACAGACCGCTCCTACAATGAGCAGTTCTTC. This codes for CASSLSTDRSYNEQFF.